This TCR beta chain was found in a study of blood T cell repertoires in COVID-19. At the level of the study: In each case, the material was cDNA or gDNA derived from T cells, B-cell-depleted T cells, or PBMCs.

The V gene's germline CDR1 is SEHNR and CDR2 FQNEAQ (reference sequence). This CDR3 contains 12 residues. To note about this clone: One end of the junction is discordant with germline, which a read error may explain.

The table came from immunoSEQ multiplex PCR; TCRdb's copy has only in-frame clones and leaves some out. The sample includes roughly 26,000 clones, 92% of them seen just once. The clonotype was recovered from a human donor in a cohort sampled during active COVID-19. The sample was peripheral blood. The chain joins TRBV7-9 to TRBJ1-2; TRBD1 matches at 8 bases. This CDR3 reads CASSSLGTGSYF. DNA for the CDR3: TGTGCCAGCAGCTCCCTGGGGACAGGCTCCTACTTC. The whole variable domain, remainder taken from reference TRBV7-9 and TRBJ1-2, is DTGVSQNPRHKITKRGQNVTFRCDPISEHNRLYWYRQTLGQGPEFLTYFQNEAQLEKSRLLSDRFSAERPKGSFSTLEIQRTEQGDSAMYLCASSSLGTGSYFGSGTRLTVV.